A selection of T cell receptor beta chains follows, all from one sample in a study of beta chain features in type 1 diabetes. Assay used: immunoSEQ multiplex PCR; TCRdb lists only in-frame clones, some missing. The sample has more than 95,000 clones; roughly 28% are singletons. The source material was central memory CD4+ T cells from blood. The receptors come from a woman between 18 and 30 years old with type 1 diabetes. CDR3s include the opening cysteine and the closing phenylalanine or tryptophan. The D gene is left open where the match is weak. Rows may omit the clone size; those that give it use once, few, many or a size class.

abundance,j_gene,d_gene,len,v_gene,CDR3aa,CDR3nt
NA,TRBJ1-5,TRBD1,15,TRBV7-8,CASSSQTGTGQPQHF,TGTGCCAGCAGCTCCCAGACAGGGACCGGTCAGCCCCAGCATTTT
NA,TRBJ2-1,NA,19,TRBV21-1,CASSKKPGPPFKAHNEQFF,TGTGCCAGCAGCAAAAAGCCAGGTCCCCCGTTCAAGGCCCACAATGAGCAGTTCTTC
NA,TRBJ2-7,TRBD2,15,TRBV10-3,CAISDTSGSSYEQYF,TGTGCCATCAGTGACACTAGCGGAAGCTCCTACGAGCAGTACTTC
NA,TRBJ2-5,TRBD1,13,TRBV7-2,CASSYATGATQYF,TGTGCCAGCAGCTACGCGACAGGGGCGACCCAGTACTTC
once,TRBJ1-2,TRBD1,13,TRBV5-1,CASSPDRGDGYTF,TGCGCCAGCAGCCCGGACAGGGGGGATGGCTACACCTTC
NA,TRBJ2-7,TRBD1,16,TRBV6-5,CASSSGLTGENHEQYF,TGTGCCAGCAGTTCCGGCTTGACAGGGGAGAACCACGAGCAGTACTTC
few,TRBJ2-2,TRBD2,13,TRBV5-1,CASTSGNTGELFF,TGCGCCAGCACTAGCGGTAACACCGGGGAGCTGTTTTTT
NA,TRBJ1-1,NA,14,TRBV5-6,CASSTDGGNTEAFF,TGTGCCAGCAGCACCGACGGAGGGAACACTGAAGCTTTCTTT
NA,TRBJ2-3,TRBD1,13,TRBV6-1,CASSRTGPDTQYF,TGTGCCAGCAGCAGGACAGGCCCAGATACGCAGTATTTT
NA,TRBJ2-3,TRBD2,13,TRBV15,CATSLAGADTQYF,TGTGCCACCTCACTAGCGGGAGCAGATACGCAGTATTTT
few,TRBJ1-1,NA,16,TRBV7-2,CASSPLGGLMNTEAFF,TGTGCCAGCAGCCCGCTTGGGGGACTCATGAACACTGAAGCTTTCTTT
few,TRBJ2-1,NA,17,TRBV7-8,CASSPAGSVKRVVEQFF,TGTGCCAGCAGCCCAGCTGGTAGCGTAAAAAGGGTGGTTGAGCAGTTCTTC
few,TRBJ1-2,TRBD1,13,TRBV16,CASSPGTDYGYTF,TGTGCCAGCAGCCCGGGGACAGACTATGGCTACACCTTC
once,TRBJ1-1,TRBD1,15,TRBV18,CASSTTQGRNTEAFF,TGTGCCAGCTCAACTACACAGGGGAGAAACACTGAAGCTTTCTTT
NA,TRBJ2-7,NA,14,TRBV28,CASSSGDYHYEQYF,TGTGCCAGCAGCTCAGGTGACTACCACTACGAGCAGTACTTC
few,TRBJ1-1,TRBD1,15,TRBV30,CAWRGPRDRVTEAFF,TGTGCCTGGAGGGGACCCCGGGACAGGGTTACCGAAGCTTTCTTT
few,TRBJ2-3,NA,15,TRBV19,CASSRSTADGYTQYF,TGTGCCAGTAGTCGCAGTACAGCAGATGGATATACGCAGTATTTT
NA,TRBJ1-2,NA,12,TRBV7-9,CASSRGDYGYTF,TGTGCCAGCAGCCGAGGAGACTATGGCTACACCTTC
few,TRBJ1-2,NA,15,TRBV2,CASSADRPAVRGYTF,TGTGCCAGCAGCGCCGACAGGCCCGCAGTGAGGGGCTACACCTTC
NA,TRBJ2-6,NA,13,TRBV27,CASSLSTANVLTF,TGTGCCAGCAGTTTGAGTACGGCCAACGTCCTGACTTTC
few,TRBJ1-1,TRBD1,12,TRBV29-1,CSAGQGRSEAFF,TGCAGCGCCGGACAGGGGCGGTCAGAAGCTTTCTTT
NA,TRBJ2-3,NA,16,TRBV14,CASSQYRERGTDTQYF,TGTGCCAGCAGCCAATACCGGGAACGGGGCACAGATACGCAGTATTTT
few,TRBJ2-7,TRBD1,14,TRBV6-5,CASSYSTGGHEQYF,TGTGCCAGCAGTTACTCGACAGGGGGACACGAGCAGTACTTC
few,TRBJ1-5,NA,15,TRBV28,CASSNSRGRNQPQHF,TGTGCCAGCAGTAACAGCAGGGGCCGCAATCAGCCCCAGCATTTT
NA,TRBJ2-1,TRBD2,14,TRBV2,CASSELFGGSEQFF,TGTGCCAGCAGTGAATTATTCGGCGGGAGTGAGCAGTTCTTC
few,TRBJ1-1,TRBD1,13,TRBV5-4,CASSRDRDLEAFF,TGTGCCAGCAGCAGGGACAGGGACCTAGAAGCTTTCTTT
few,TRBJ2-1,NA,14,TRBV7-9,CASSLTTGYNEQFF,TGTGCCAGCAGCTTGACCACAGGTTACAATGAGCAGTTCTTC
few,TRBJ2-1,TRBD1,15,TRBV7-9,CASSARRTGTNEQFF,TGTGCCAGCAGCGCCCGCCGGACAGGGACGAATGAGCAGTTCTTC
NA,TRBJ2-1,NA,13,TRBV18,CASSPNGGNEQFF,TGTGCCAGCTCACCGAACGGTGGCAATGAGCAGTTCTTC
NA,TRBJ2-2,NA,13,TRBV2,CASQGPGTGELFF,TGTGCCAGCCAAGGGCCGGGGACCGGGGAGCTGTTTTTT
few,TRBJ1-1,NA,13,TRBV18,CASSPGLNTEAFF,TGTGCCAGCTCACCTGGCTTGAACACTGAAGCTTTCTTT